This TCR beta chain was identified in a study of shared clonotypes between healthy human individuals (TCRdb year 2020). Regarding the research as a whole: Three men and a couple of women, aged 18 to 49 years, made up the cohort. For each donor, CD4 naive and CD4 memory were each given three plates, CD8 naive was given two plates, and CD8 memory was given one plate. To estimate repertoire size and how much clonotype sharing occurs between individuals, the study deeply sequenced the blood TCR repertoires of five healthy adults. Different laboratories and diverse techniques were used to prepare libraries and sequence TCR repertoires, to increase sequencing depth and limit assay-specific biases. Leukapheresis yielded between about 0.9 and 9 billion PBMCs per donor. The investigation overall reported the following: Naive subsets generally had larger estimated clonotype richness than memory subsets. Based on pairwise subsampling, the degree of clonotype sharing among donors was expected to be affected by sequencing depth. Compared with non-shared clonotypes, the clonotypes found in all four sorted-subset donors had higher generation probabilities. Sharing across a handful of donors was observed for approximately 4.6% of naive CD4, under 4% of naive CD8, 2.3% of memory CD4, and approximately 0.41% of memory CD8 clonotypes. The genetic and exposure-history diversity represented was limited by the small number of donors. Incomplete sequencing was indicated by rarefaction of sorted-subset datasets, despite the large sequencing depth. Sampling was restricted to blood, and TCR repertoires in tissues likely differ from the TCR repertoires found in blood.

Inclusive of the bounding cysteine and phenylalanine, the CDR3 is 18 residues long. This entry keeps only the CDR3 DNA: 54 bases, framed from base 1. The junction carries 24 bases between V and J, which are trimmed by 5 bases and 3 bases respectively. Sequences SGHAT (CDR1) and FQNNGV (CDR2) are obtained from the germline V gene. Using the deep immunoSEQ assay, TCR CDR3 regions were amplified from genomic DNA by multiplex PCR. Genomic DNA extracted from each cell subset was distributed evenly over all wells of several immunoSEQ 96-well plates, and each plate served as one replicate. For sorted subsets, each replicate PCR was loaded with 200 ng genomic DNA, equivalent to 30,000 to 35,000 T cell genomes. Purified libraries were quantified with a Qubit 3.0 fluorometer, sized on a Bioanalyzer 2100, and re-quantified with the KAPA Library Quantification kit. Every immunoSEQ 96-well plate was sequenced on a dedicated single-read 150-cycle Illumina NextSeq 550 flow cell. The published analysis was carried out like this. Because the immunoSEQ output held only junctional sequences and lacked quality scores, the filtering could not match the filtering applied to full-length reads. Sequences were annotated with PyIR, a Python wrapper for IgBLAST v1.9, and V/J genes and CDR3 were assigned using IMGT germline references. Reads with weak V/J assignments (E-value above 1e-6), missing CDR3, stop codons, out-of-frame junctions, or ambiguous translated residues were removed. V3J clonotypes were defined as sequences sharing an identical inferred V gene, J gene, and CDR3 amino acid sequence. Percentage overlap between repertoires was calculated by dividing the number of shared unique clonotypes by the size of the smaller repertoire. Repertoire richness was assessed with RTK rarefaction, the Chao1 estimator, and Recon v2.1 estimates of unobserved clonotypes. For all TCRbeta clonotypes obtained by the gDNA method from a few donors, generation probabilities were computed with OLGA. As stored in TCRdb, this immuneACCESS dataset retains in-frame rearrangements with V and J assigned. A fraction of the clones does not appear; measured against another copy, unresolved V genes explain less than half of the discrepancy, and the remainder lacks a known reason. V, J and clone size are those of that table, while D and trimming were read from the DNA. This sample has 2.5 million or so clones in its table, and around nine tenths of those were observed once. The ten largest account for around 0.14% of the sample.

The donors were healthy, HIV-negative adults with no recently reported acute infections or vaccinations. Only Caucasian adults living in Nashville, Tennessee, USA were represented among the donors. CD4+ T cells were enriched through magnetic negative selection, after which naive cells were positively selected on CD45RA and the remaining negative fraction served as the memory subset. After blood collection by leukapheresis, PBMCs were isolated using Ficoll-Histopaque density gradient centrifugation and then cryopreserved in the vapor phase of liquid nitrogen. Purity and quantity of every magnetically sorted T cell population were checked by analytical flow cytometry. Genomic DNA was isolated from each sorted fraction and quantified by UV absorbance on a Nanodrop 2000c. Regarding this clone: The antigen it binds to is not known. The input lacks base qualities; no much larger clone sits a single base away.

The sequencing sample was made of naive CD4+ T cells sorted from blood. The sample's cell subset or site label is to be understood as: CD45RA+ positively selected. This sequence originates from a man younger than 30 in good health. This chain joins TRBV11-2 to TRBJ2-3; the D gene cannot be named for sure. The bases are TGTGCCAGCAGCCACGCCCCGAGCAGACTCACTATTACAGATACGCAGTATTTT. It encodes CASSHAPSRLTITDTQYF.